These T cell receptor beta chains were read from a single sample in a study of blood T cell repertoires in COVID-19. Repertoires were generated with immunoSEQ multiplex PCR, while TCRdb's copy carries only in-frame clones and drops some. The sample records approximately 300,000 clones, around 90% being singletons. The specimen sequenced was PBMCs or T cells enriched from blood (not recorded which). Every receptor here comes from a man aged 55 to 69 who had recovered from COVID-19. The conserved cysteine and the conserved F or W are not part of the CDR3 here. The order of the fields is J gene, V gene, CDR3 protein.

TRBJ1-4 TRBV28 ASRGPPGQLNEKLF
TRBJ1-2 TRBV12-3/TRBV12-4 ASSLRQTGYT
TRBJ2-1 TRBV23-1 ASSQPETRTSGSYYNEQF
TRBJ2-7 TRBV11-2 ASSLFRGLTYEQY
TRBJ2-1 TRBV27 ASSLKRGDRGLFEQF
TRBJ2-3 TRBV10-3 AISEGGSRTDTQY
TRBJ1-5 TRBV6-4 ASSFEGTNSNQPQH
TRBJ1-1 TRBV5-1 ASSPGVLSRNTEAF
TRBJ1-1 TRBV25-1 ASSDTRGAAPTAF
TRBJ2-7 TRBV7-9 ASSDRTYEQY
TRBJ2-7 TRBV5-4 ASSSRGSDEQY
TRBJ2-6 TRBV5-1 ASSLPSGSLGGANVLT
TRBJ2-7 TRBV6-7 ASKWKGNRGTSHYEQY
TRBJ1-5 TRBV4-1 ASSQVAGASPPQPQH
TRBJ2-1 TRBV5-4 ASSSGQNYNEQF
TRBJ2-6 TRBV7-3 ASSLIPSGSSGANVLT
TRBJ1-5 TRBV3-1/TRBV3-2 ASSQGARQPQH
TRBJ1-5 TRBV24-1 ATSDGGRGRNQPQH
TRBJ1-4 TRBV6-5 ASTGQNNEKLF
TRBJ2-3 TRBV5-1 ASSSGVTDTQY
TRBJ1-1 TRBV7-3 ASSLSSLSNTEAF
TRBJ1-5 TRBV5-5 ASSLTGTGSNQPQH
TRBJ2-5 TRBV19 ASSMWVGSREETQY
TRBJ1-6 TRBV28 ASSLLGQVNSPLH
TRBJ1-4 TRBV7-9 ASSSSSDRGQGEKLF
TRBJ2-7 TRBV4-1 ASSQPTGTVPSEQY
TRBJ1-2 TRBV28 ASSGGSRYYGYT
TRBJ2-7 TRBV28 ASSPRGQATYEQY
TRBJ1-2 TRBV5-6 ASSLSPGTGVRGYT
TRBJ2-5 TRBV2 ASSRTGGETQY
TRBJ2-1 TRBV7-2 ASSFLGSGSSYNEQF
TRBJ1-5 TRBV7-2 ASSFGGGGNQPQH
TRBJ1-5 TRBV4-2 ASSHVIRGRRNQPQH
TRBJ1-1 TRBV7-3 ASSFNNGPNTEAF
TRBJ1-1 TRBV6-5 ASSPTTGWAF
TRBJ2-7 TRBV7-9 ASSTLAGVGEQY
TRBJ1-1 TRBV29-1 SVTDRDTEAF
TRBJ2-3 TRBV3-1/TRBV3-2 ASSQAAAGVDTQY
TRBJ2-7 TRBV12-1 ASSSTSGRAFEQY
TRBJ2-3 TRBV12-3/TRBV12-4 ASRQGAGDTQY
TRBJ2-2 TRBV11-2 ASSVLQGNPNTGELF
TRBJ1-5 TRBV18 ASSLTDVEDQPQH
TRBJ1-4 TRBV28 ASSLFRTGAVATNEKLF
TRBJ1-1 TRBV28 ASSLEGSDTEAF